The T cell receptor beta chain under discussion was sequenced for a study of blood T cell repertoires in COVID-19. About this clone itself: A junction end diverges from the germline sequence, so it may reflect a read error.

Germline CDR1 and CDR2: GTSNPN and SVGIG (reference sequence). There are 12 residues in the CDR3. Clones were sequenced by immunoSEQ multiplex PCR, and TCRdb holds only the in-frame ones, with some missing. The sample holds some 250,000 clones, roughly nine tenths seen once. Source material: PBMCs or T cells enriched from blood (not recorded which). V is TRBV30 and J is TRBJ2-7, with D uncertain. The TCR was taken from a woman in her twenties or thirties with acute COVID-19. The CDR3 protein is CAWSPIRYGQYF. CDR3 sequence (DNA): TGTGCCTGGAGTCCGATCCGATACGGGCAGTACTTC.